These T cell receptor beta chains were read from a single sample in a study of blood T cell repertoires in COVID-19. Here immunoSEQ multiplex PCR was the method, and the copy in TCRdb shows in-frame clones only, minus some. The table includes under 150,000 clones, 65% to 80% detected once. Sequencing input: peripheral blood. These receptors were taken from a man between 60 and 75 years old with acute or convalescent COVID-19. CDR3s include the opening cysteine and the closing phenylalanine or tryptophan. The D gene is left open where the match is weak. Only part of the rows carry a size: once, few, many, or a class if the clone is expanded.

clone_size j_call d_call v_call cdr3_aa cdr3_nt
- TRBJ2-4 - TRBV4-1 CASSQVNGVNIQYF TGCGCCAGCAGCCAAGTGAACGGGGTGAACATTCAGTACTTC
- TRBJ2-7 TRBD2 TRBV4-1 CASGQVAGGTYEQYF TGCGCCAGCGGCCAAGTAGCGGGAGGCACCTACGAGCAGTACTTC
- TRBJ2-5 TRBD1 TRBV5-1 CASSLGGTGAQETQYF TGCGCCAGCAGCTTAGGCGGGACAGGGGCACAAGAGACCCAGTACTTC
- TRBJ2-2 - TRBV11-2 CASSFIGVFTGELFF TGTGCCAGCAGCTTTATAGGAGTATTCACCGGGGAGCTGTTTTTT
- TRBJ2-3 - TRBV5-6 CASSFIGLNTDTQYF TGTGCCAGCAGCTTTATCGGACTAAACACAGATACGCAGTATTTT
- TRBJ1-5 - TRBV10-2 CASGPTGQPQHF TGCGCCAGCGGGCCAACAGGTCAGCCCCAGCATTTT
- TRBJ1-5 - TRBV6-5 CASNPDRFNQPQHF TGTGCCAGCAATCCGGACAGATTCAATCAGCCCCAGCATTTT
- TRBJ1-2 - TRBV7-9 CASSAQSPGGYTF TGTGCCAGCAGCGCACAGTCCCCTGGGGGCTACACCTTC
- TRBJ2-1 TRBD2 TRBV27 CASSVTSSGYNEQFF TGTGCCAGCAGTGTAACCTCTAGCGGCTACAATGAGCAGTTCTTC
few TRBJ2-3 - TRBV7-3 CASSLGVGRSTDTQYF TGTGCCAGCAGCCTCGGCGTGGGGAGGAGCACAGATACGCAGTATTTT
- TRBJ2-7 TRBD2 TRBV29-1 CSVEGLPSGAPDEQYF TGCAGCGTTGAGGGTCTCCCTAGCGGGGCCCCAGACGAGCAGTACTTC
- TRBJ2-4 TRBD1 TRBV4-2 CASSQGPGQGLHIQYF TGTGCCAGCAGCCAAGGACCGGGACAGGGGTTGCACATTCAGTACTTC
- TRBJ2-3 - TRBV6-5 CASSPTGDTQYF TGTGCCAGCAGCCCGACTGGAGATACGCAGTATTTT
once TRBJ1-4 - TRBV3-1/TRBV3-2 CASSQEQSLINEKLFF TGTGCCAGCAGCCAAGAACAGTCCCTGATTAATGAAAAACTGTTTTTT
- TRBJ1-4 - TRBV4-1 CASSSPGRGDEKLFF TGCGCCAGCAGCTCTCCCGGGAGGGGGGATGAAAAACTGTTTTTT
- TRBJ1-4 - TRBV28 CASSAQASTNEKLFF TGTGCCAGCAGTGCACAGGCTTCAACTAATGAAAAACTGTTTTTT
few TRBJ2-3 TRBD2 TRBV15 CATSRGSGRYTDTQYF TGTGCCACCAGCAGAGGAAGCGGGAGGTACACAGATACGCAGTATTTT
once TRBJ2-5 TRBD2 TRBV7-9 CASSWGLAGGETQYF TGTGCCAGCAGCTGGGGACTAGCAGGGGGGGAGACCCAGTACTTC
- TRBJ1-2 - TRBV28 CAAQQGTGYTF TGTGCCGCCCAGCAAGGGACAGGCTACACCTTC
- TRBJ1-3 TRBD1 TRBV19 CASRDRVPGNTIYF TGTGCCAGTAGGGACAGGGTACCTGGAAACACCATATATTTT
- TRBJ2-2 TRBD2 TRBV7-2 CASSVLAASGELFF TGTGCCAGCTCGGTCCTAGCGGCTTCCGGGGAGCTGTTTTTT
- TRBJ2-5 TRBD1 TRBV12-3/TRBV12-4 CASRTGGSETQYF TGTGCCAGCAGGACAGGGGGTTCGGAGACCCAGTACTTC
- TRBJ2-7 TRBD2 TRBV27 CASSPSSGTTTYEQYF TGTGCCAGCAGTCCCTCCTCCGGGACTACCACCTACGAGCAGTACTTC
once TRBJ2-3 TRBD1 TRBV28 CASTPRGQRTDTQYF TGTGCCAGCACTCCTAGGGGACAGCGCACAGATACGCAGTATTTT
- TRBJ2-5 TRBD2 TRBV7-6 CASSLTPSGQETQYF TGTGCCAGCAGCTTGACCCCTAGCGGACAAGAGACCCAGTACTTC
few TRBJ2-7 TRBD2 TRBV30 CAWKTSGRAQYF TGTGCCTGGAAGACTAGCGGGAGGGCGCAGTACTTC
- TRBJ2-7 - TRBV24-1 CATSTMSSYEQYF TGTGCCACCAGTACGATGAGCTCCTACGAGCAGTACTTC
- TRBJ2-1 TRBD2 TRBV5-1 CASSSLSGTSGEQFF TGCGCCAGCAGCTCCTTATCCGGGACTAGCGGTGAGCAGTTCTTC
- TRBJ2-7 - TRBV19 CASSNPRGEGLYEQYF TGTGCCAGTAGTAACCCCAGGGGAGAGGGTCTCTACGAGCAGTACTTC
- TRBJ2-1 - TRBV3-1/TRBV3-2 CASSPRGGVTYNEQFF TGTGCCAGCAGCCCTAGGGGGGGGGTCACCTACAATGAGCAGTTCTTC
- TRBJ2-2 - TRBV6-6 CASSPPVATDTGELFF TGTGCCAGCAGTCCTCCGGTAGCGACCGACACCGGGGAGCTGTTTTTT
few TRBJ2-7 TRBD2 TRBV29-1 CSVETSGSSYEQYF TGCAGCGTGGAGACTAGCGGGAGCTCCTACGAGCAGTACTTC